A single T cell receptor beta chain is shown here with its context. As yet, its antigen is unknown. This record belongs to a study of cytomegalovirus exposure and HLA in healthy donors. Study background: The study placed about 81% of its approximately 400 genotyped donors in the Caucasian-associated ancestry cluster.

Study-level findings and limits: When analyzed later, the rates of TCR association showed variation by HLA locus, with DRB1 the most and HLA-C the fewest. A missense DCLRE1C variant was associated with V- and J-gene trimming of TCR beta chains in a later analysis, and an independent cohort replicated the association. The authors reported that TCR beta sequences could predict HLA-A and HLA-B alleles. These predictions were accurate for most subjects in the first cohort.

CDR1 SGHAT and CDR2 FQNNGV come from the germline V gene. The V and J ends lost 5 bases and 6 bases respectively, with 17 bases between them. The CDR3 spans 14 residues. PCR involved 60 Vbeta and 13 Jbeta primers. The repertoire was sequenced with immunoSEQ multiplex PCR; TCRdb's copy has only in-frame clones and lacks some. The repertoire table contains 150,000 or so clones. This TCR derives from a woman between 45 and 65 years old in good health and CMV-seronegative. The sequencing input was PBMCs. The chain couples TRBV11-2 to TRBJ2-7; D is ambiguous. The CDR3 DNA follows: TGTGCCAGCAGCCTCTGGGCAAGCCCCTCCGAGCAGTACTTC. This translates into CASSLWASPSEQYF.